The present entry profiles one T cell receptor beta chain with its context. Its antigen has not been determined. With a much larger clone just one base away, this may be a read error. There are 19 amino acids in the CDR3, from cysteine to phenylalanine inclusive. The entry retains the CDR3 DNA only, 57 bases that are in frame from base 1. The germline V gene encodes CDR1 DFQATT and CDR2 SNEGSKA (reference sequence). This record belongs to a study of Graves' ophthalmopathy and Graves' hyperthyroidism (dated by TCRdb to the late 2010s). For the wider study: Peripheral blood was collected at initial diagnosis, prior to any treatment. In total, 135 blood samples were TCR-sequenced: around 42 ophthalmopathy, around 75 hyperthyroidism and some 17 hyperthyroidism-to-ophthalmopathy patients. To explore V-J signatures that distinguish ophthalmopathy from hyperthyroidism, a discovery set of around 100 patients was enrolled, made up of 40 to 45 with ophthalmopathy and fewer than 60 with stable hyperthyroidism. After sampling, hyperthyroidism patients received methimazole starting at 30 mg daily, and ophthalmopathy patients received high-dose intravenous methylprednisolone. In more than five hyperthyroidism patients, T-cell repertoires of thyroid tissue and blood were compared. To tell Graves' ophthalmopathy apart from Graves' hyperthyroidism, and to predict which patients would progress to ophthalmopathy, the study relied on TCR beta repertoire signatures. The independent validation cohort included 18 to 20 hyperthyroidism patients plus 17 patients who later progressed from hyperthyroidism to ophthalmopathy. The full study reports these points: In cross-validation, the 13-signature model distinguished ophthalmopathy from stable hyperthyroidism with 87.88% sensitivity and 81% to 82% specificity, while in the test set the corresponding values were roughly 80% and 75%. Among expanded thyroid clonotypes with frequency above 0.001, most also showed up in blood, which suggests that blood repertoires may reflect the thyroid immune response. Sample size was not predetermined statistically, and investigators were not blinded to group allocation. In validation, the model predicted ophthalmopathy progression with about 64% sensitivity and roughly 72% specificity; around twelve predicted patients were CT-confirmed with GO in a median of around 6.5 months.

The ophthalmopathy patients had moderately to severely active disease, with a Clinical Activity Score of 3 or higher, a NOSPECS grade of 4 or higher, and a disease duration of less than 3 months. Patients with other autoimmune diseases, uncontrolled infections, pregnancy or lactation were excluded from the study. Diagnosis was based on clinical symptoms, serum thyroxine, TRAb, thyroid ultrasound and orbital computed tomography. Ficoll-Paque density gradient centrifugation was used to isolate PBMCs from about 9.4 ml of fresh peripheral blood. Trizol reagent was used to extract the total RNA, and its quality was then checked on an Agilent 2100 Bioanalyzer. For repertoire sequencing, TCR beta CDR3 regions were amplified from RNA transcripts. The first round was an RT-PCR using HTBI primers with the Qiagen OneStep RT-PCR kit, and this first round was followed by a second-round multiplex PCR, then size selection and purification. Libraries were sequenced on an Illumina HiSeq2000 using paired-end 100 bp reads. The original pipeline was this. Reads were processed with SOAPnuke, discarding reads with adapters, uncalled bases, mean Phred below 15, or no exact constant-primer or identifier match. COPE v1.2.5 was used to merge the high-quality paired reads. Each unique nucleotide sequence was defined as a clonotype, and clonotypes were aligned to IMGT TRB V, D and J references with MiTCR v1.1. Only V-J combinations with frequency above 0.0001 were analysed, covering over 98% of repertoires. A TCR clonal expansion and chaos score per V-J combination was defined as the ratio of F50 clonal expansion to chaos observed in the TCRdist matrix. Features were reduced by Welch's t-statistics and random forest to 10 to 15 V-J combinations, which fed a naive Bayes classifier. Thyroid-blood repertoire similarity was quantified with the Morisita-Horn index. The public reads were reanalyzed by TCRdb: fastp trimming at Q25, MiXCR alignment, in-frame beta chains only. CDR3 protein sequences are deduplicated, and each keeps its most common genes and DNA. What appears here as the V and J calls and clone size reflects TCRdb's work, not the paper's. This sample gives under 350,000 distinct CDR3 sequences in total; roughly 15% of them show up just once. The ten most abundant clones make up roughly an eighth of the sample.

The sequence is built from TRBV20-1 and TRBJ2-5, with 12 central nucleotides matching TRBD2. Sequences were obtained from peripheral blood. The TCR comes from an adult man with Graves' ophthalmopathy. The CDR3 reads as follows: CSARDGLAGLDLLQGTQYF. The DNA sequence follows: TGCAGTGCTAGAGACGGACTAGCGGGGCTCGACTTACTCCAAGGGACCCAGTACTTC.